A selection of T cell receptor beta chains follows, all from one sample in a study of cytomegalovirus exposure and HLA in healthy donors. Repertoires were generated with immunoSEQ multiplex PCR, while TCRdb's copy carries only in-frame clones and drops some. Here the sample spans 200,000 to 250,000 clones, around 80% being singletons. Sequenced: PBMCs. These receptors were collected from a boy aged 5 to 17 in good health and CMV-seronegative. The CDR3 runs from the conserved cysteine through the conserved F or W. Fields, in order: J gene, CDR3 length, V gene, clone size, D gene, CDR3 protein, CDR3 DNA. D genes are given only for firm matches. The size of a clone is reported for some rows only, either as once, few or many, or as a class for expanded clones.

J: TRBJ2-5
length: 14
V: TRBV10-1
size: few
D: NA
CDR3: CASSDWGDQETQYF
DNA: TGCGCCAGCAGTGACTGGGGGGACCAAGAGACCCAGTACTTC

J: TRBJ1-1
length: 14
V: TRBV29-1
size: NA
D: NA
CDR3: CSVTQSTMNTEAFF
DNA: TGCAGCGTTACACAGTCGACTATGAACACTGAAGCTTTCTTT

J: TRBJ2-3
length: 17
V: TRBV15
size: NA
D: NA
CDR3: CATSRGPLRGSTDTQYF
DNA: TGTGCCACCAGCAGAGGGCCTTTGCGCGGTAGCACAGATACGCAGTATTTT

J: TRBJ2-1
length: 13
V: TRBV11-3
size: NA
D: NA
CDR3: CASSLGPNNEQFF
DNA: TGTGCCAGCAGCTTGGGGCCTAACAATGAGCAGTTCTTC

J: TRBJ2-7
length: 14
V: TRBV6-5
size: NA
D: NA
CDR3: CASSPRQGGFRQYF
DNA: TGTGCCAGCAGTCCCCGGCAGGGGGGATTTAGGCAGTACTTC

J: TRBJ1-4
length: 13
V: TRBV2
size: NA
D: NA
CDR3: CASKDRDYEKLFF
DNA: TGTGCCAGCAAGGACAGAGATTATGAAAAACTGTTTTTT

J: TRBJ1-1
length: 16
V: TRBV6-1
size: NA
D: NA
CDR3: CASSEVRGTLNTEAFF
DNA: TGTGCCAGCAGTGAAGTACGCGGCACCCTGAACACTGAAGCTTTCTTT

J: TRBJ1-3
length: 13
V: TRBV9
size: NA
D: NA
CDR3: CASSPQGGNTIYF
DNA: TGTGCCAGCAGCCCCCAGGGGGGAAACACCATATATTTT

J: TRBJ1-1
length: 13
V: TRBV30
size: NA
D: TRBD1
CDR3: CAWGQGGYTEAFF
DNA: TGTGCCTGGGGACAGGGTGGATACACTGAAGCTTTCTTT

J: TRBJ2-2
length: 16
V: TRBV7-2
size: few
D: TRBD2
CDR3: CASNWGVGRVPGELFF
DNA: TGTGCCAGCAACTGGGGGGTCGGGAGGGTACCCGGGGAGCTGTTTTTT

J: TRBJ2-7
length: 18
V: TRBV30
size: NA
D: TRBD1
CDR3: CAWTHSSGRDRASYEQYF
DNA: TGTGCCTGGACACATAGCTCAGGCCGGGACAGGGCCTCCTACGAGCAGTACTTC

J: TRBJ2-7
length: 15
V: TRBV6-1
size: NA
D: TRBD1
CDR3: CASSAPGQGFSEQYF
DNA: TGTGCCAGCAGTGCCCCGGGACAGGGATTCTCCGAGCAGTACTTC

J: TRBJ2-3
length: 18
V: TRBV7-3
size: NA
D: TRBD2
CDR3: CASSLTPSGGPSTDTQYF
DNA: TGTGCCAGCAGCTTAACGCCTAGCGGGGGCCCTAGCACAGATACGCAGTATTTT

J: TRBJ1-5
length: 15
V: TRBV13
size: NA
D: NA
CDR3: CASSSRGLGNQPQHF
DNA: TGTGCCAGCAGCTCCAGGGGTCTGGGCAATCAGCCCCAGCATTTT

J: TRBJ1-2
length: 10
V: TRBV19
size: NA
D: NA
CDR3: CASRKSGYTF
DNA: TGTGCCAGTAGGAAGAGCGGCTACACCTTC

J: TRBJ2-1
length: 18
V: TRBV9
size: few
D: TRBD2
CDR3: CASSTGPNVLAGGDEQFF
DNA: TGTGCCAGCAGCACAGGCCCTAATGTACTAGCGGGAGGTGACGAGCAGTTCTTC

J: TRBJ2-3
length: 17
V: TRBV7-3
size: NA
D: TRBD2
CDR3: CASSLTSGGGDTDTQYF
DNA: TGTGCCAGCAGCTTGACTAGCGGGGGGGGTGACACAGATACGCAGTATTTT

J: TRBJ2-3
length: 15
V: TRBV7-7
size: NA
D: TRBD2
CDR3: CASSPTSGEVDTQYF
DNA: TGTGCTAGCAGCCCGACTAGCGGGGAGGTCGATACGCAGTATTTT

J: TRBJ2-1
length: 18
V: TRBV9
size: few
D: NA
CDR3: CASSVVLRPNSSYNEQFF
DNA: TGTGCCAGCAGCGTAGTGTTACGCCCAAATAGCTCCTACAATGAGCAGTTCTTC

J: TRBJ2-7
length: 14
V: TRBV9
size: NA
D: TRBD1
CDR3: CASSGGTGPYEQYF
DNA: TGTGCCAGCAGCGGAGGGACAGGTCCCTACGAGCAGTACTTC

J: TRBJ2-2
length: 16
V: TRBV27
size: NA
D: NA
CDR3: CASTPSQGEHTGELFF
DNA: TGTGCCAGCACCCCCTCCCAAGGGGAACACACCGGGGAGCTGTTTTTT

J: TRBJ1-4
length: 13
V: TRBV30
size: NA
D: TRBD1
CDR3: CALQGAANEKLFF
DNA: TGTGCCCTACAGGGGGCAGCTAATGAAAAACTGTTTTTT